The 12 T cell receptor beta chains listed next were all sequenced from one sample in a study of shared clonotypes between healthy human individuals. Generated by immunoSEQ multiplex PCR, the TCRdb table keeps only in-frame clones and is missing some. This table has around 600,000 clones, almost 97% appearing once. Sequencing used naive CD4+ T cells sorted from blood. Subset noted: CD45RA+ positively selected. The receptors were gathered from a woman aged 25 to 39 in good health.

Here the CDR3 reads CASSPTGQGGNQPQHF. CDR3 nucleotide sequence: TGTGCCAGCTCACCAACCGGACAGGGTGGCAATCAGCCCCAGCATTTT. The gene calls are TRBV18 and TRBJ1-5; 8 bases line up with TRBD1. CDR3 length: 16 residues. Germline CDR1 reads KGHSH; CDR2 reads LQKENI. V lost 2 bases, J lost 2 bases, and 5 bases stayed unmatched.

The rearrangement joins TRBV6-5 to TRBJ2-5, with 8 bases matching TRBD2. The germline gives CDR1 MNHEY, CDR2 SVGAGI. The CDR3 spans 15 residues. Trimming took 4 bases from V and 1 from J; bases not matched to a gene: 5. The CDR3: CASSLLSGTQETQYF. The DNA of the CDR3 is TGTGCCAGCAGTTTACTTAGCGGGACCCAAGAGACCCAGTACTTC.

J is TRBJ2-1 and V is TRBV19; D perhaps matches TRBD2 (5 bases). CDR1 LNHDA and CDR2 SQIVND come from the germline V gene (reference sequence). The CDR3 extends over 12 amino acids. Trimming cost V 9 bases and J 4 bases, with 10 bases left between them. The CDR3 sequence: CARRAAYNEQFF. In DNA form, the CDR3 reads TGTGCCAGGCGGGCAGCTTACAATGAGCAGTTCTTC.

The genes are TRBV2 and TRBJ2-5, with D unclear. The J call may be wrong; the DNA end is better matched by TRBJ2-7. From germline, CDR1 is SNHLY and CDR2 FYNNEI. The CDR3 spans 11 residues. CDR3: CASSVRNEQYF. The CDR3 region has the DNA TGTGCCAGCAGTGTGAGGAACGAGCAGTACTTC.

The J gene is TRBJ2-7, the V gene TRBV28; the D gene could be TRBD1 or TRBD2 (5 bases each). The CDR3 extends over 15 amino acids. With 5 bases removed from V and 2 bases from J, the gap between germline ends came to 16 bases. Germline V gene lookup returns CDR1 MDHEN and CDR2 SYDVKM. The CDR3 DNA sequence: TGTGCCAGCAGTCCTCCCGGGACCGCAACCTACGAGCAGTACTTC. This codes for CASSPPGTATYEQYF.

The chain is built from TRBV28 and TRBJ1-3; D gene ambiguous. The V and J ends lost 4 bases and 0 bases respectively, with 16 bases between them. The CDR3 length is 17 residues. The germline V gene has CDR1 MDHEN and CDR2 SYDVKM. The CDR3 region has the DNA TGTGCCAGCAGTTCACCCGCGGCGTCAGGCTCTGGAAACACCATATATTTT. This sequence encodes CASSSPAASGSGNTIYF.

The genes are TRBV6-5 and TRBJ1-2; D not resolved. This CDR3 is built from 14 residues. Germline V gene lookup returns CDR1 MNHEY and CDR2 SVGAGI. V lost 8 bases and J lost 0, with 13 bases in between. The CDR3 sequence is CASSGRGTNYGYTF. The CDR3 DNA is TGTGCCAGCTCCGGCCGCGGTACTAACTATGGCTACACCTTC.

This clone was seen a single time. The chain uses TRBV11-2 and TRBJ2-3; no reliable D call. CDR3 size: 14 residues. V was shortened by 5 bases and J by 2 bases, with 11 bases between the two germline ends. Germline assignment: CDR1 SGHAT and CDR2 FQNNGV. Here the CDR3 reads CASSPGNFTDTQYF. Written as DNA, the CDR3 is TGTGCCAGCAGCCCAGGCAACTTCACAGATACGCAGTATTTT.

This chain connects TRBV19 to TRBJ1-5; tentative D call: TRBD1 (5 bases). The germline gives CDR1 LNHDA, CDR2 SQIVND (reference sequence). The CDR3 totals 14 residues. Trimming shortened V by 2 bases and J by 4 bases, and 9 bases separated the two germline ends. The CDR3 nucleotides read TGTGCCAGTAGTATAAGGACAAGTAATCAGCCCCAGCATTTT. This sequence encodes CASSIRTSNQPQHF.

The chain couples TRBV5-6 to TRBJ1-2; no clear D gene. Deletions cut 2 bases from V and 4 bases from J, with 12 bases between. Looked up from germline, CDR1 is SGHDT and CDR2 is YYEEEE. The CDR3 runs 14 residues. The CDR3 here is CASSFIGPIYGYTF. Here the CDR3 DNA reads TGTGCCAGCAGCTTTATTGGACCGATCTATGGCTACACCTTC. The full variable domain, in which reference TRBV5-6 and TRBJ1-2 provide the parts outside the CDR3, is DAGVTQSPTHLIKTRGQQVTLRCSPKSGHDTVSWYQQALGQGPQFIFQYYEEEERQRGNFPDRFSGHQFPNYSSELNVNALLLGDSALYLCASSFIGPIYGYTFGSGTRLTVV.

The rearrangement links TRBV15 to TRBJ1-2, with 9 bases that match TRBD1. The junction had 8 bases not matched to a gene; V was cut back by 2 bases and J by 10 bases. Germline CDR1 reads LNHNV; CDR2 reads YYDKDF (reference sequence). This CDR3 region has 14 residues. In nucleotides, the CDR3 is TGTGCCACCAGCAGACAGGGACAGGGCTGGGACTACACCTTC. The encoded protein is CATSRQGQGWDYTF.

The chain carries TRBV14 and TRBJ2-2, with 7 nucleotides matching TRBD2. Trimming took 5 bases from V and 2 from J; bases not matched to a gene: 8. The CDR3 length is 16 residues. Germline values: CDR1 SGHDN, CDR2 FVKESK. DNA of the CDR3: TGTGCCAGCAGCTCTAGACTAGCCCTTAACACCGGGGAGCTGTTTTTT. Translating it yields CASSSRLALNTGELFF.